The 22 T cell receptor beta chains in this list originate from one sample, sequenced in a study of beta chain features in type 1 diabetes. Expressed TCRB transcripts were sequenced because the entire RNA isolate underwent reverse transcription. Sequenced by immunoSEQ multiplex PCR; TCRdb stores in-frame clones only, minus some. The top ten hold around 0.12% of the sample, which has over 600,000 clones, 9.5% to 15% seen once. These receptors' targets are unknown. Study-wide results and limits: Patients with Type 1 diabetes showed moderately but significantly shorter TCRB CDR3s in all four CD4+ subsets.

Sequenced input: naive CD4+ T cells from blood. Source of these receptors: a man younger than 40 with type 1 diabetes.

This clone was picked up a small number of times. The V gene is TRBV7-2, the J gene TRBJ2-1; a weak D match, TRBD1 (5 bases). Trimming left V 1 base short and J 5 bases short, with 6 bases between. Germline loops: CDR1 SGHTA, CDR2 FQGNSA. This CDR3 is built from 13 residues. DNA of the CDR3: TGTGCCAGCAGCTTAGTCAGGGACAATGAGCAGTTCTTC. It yields the protein CASSLVRDNEQFF.

The DNA for the CDR3 is TGCGCCAGCAGCTTGGGCTTCGGACAGGGGCTCGGTGAGCAGTTCTTC. It encodes CASSLGFGQGLGEQFF. The chain employs TRBV5-1 and TRBJ2-1; 9 positions agree with TRBD1. V trimming: 0 bases; J trimming: 9 bases; junction bases outside the gene matches: 10. CDR1 and CDR2 from the germline V gene are SGHRS and YFSETQ. The CDR3 is 16 amino acids.

This clone turned up a few times. This chain joins TRBV29-1 and TRBJ2-2; D uncertain. CDR1 is SQVTM, CDR2 ANQGSEA, per germline. CDR3 length: 11 amino acids. Trimming removed 4 bases at V and 7 bases at J, with 7 bases between. Here the CDR3 DNA reads TGCAGCGTTGGGGGAAGCGGGGAGCTGTTTTTT. Protein sequence: CSVGGSGELFF.

There are a few counts of this clone. This chain uses TRBV10-3 with TRBJ2-7; tentative D call: TRBD1 (5 bases). The V gene's germline CDR1 is ENHRY and CDR2 SYGVKD. V lost 5 bases, J lost 7 bases, and 18 bases lay in between. There are 14 residues in the CDR3. CDR3 loop: CAISPGQGAREQYF. The DNA for the CDR3 is TGTGCCATCAGTCCAGGACAAGGGGCTAGGGAGCAGTACTTC.

V and J are TRBV2 and TRBJ1-5, with a possible D match to TRBD1 (5 bases). The ends were cut back, 3 bases at V and 7 bases at J, with 10 bases in the middle. The length of the CDR3 is 13 residues. Germline V gene lookup returns CDR1 SNHLY and CDR2 FYNNEI. The CDR3 DNA sequence: TGTGCCAGCAGTGACAGGGAGAAACAGCCCCAGCATTTT. Translation gives CASSDREKQPQHF.

CDR3 nucleotides: TGTGCCAGCAGCTTAAGAACAGAAGAGACCCAGTACTTC. This sequence encodes CASSLRTEETQYF. V is TRBV7-2 and J is TRBJ2-5; no definite D call. The length of the CDR3 is 13 residues. Germline V CDR1 and CDR2: SGHTA, FQGNSA. Trimming took 2 bases from V and 3 from J, leaving 7 bases between them.

This clone has just a few counts. The rearrangement uses TRBV7-9 and TRBJ1-6; the D is unclear. The CDR3 consists of 15 residues. V shed 0 bases and J shed 8 bases, with 11 bases lying between them. CDR1 is SEHNR, CDR2 FQNEAQ, per germline (reference sequence). This CDR3 is CASSLAAGLYSPLHF. As DNA, the CDR3 is TGTGCCAGCAGCTTAGCGGCAGGTCTATATTCACCCCTCCACTTT.

The J gene is TRBJ2-6, the V gene TRBV5-1, with unresolved D. V lost 4 bases and J lost 0, with 14 bases in between. This CDR3 region has 17 residues. Germline V gene data show CDR1 as SGHRS and CDR2 as YFSETQ. CDR3 sequence (DNA): TGCGCCAGCAGCGCACACAAAAAGAGCTCTGGGGCCAACGTCCTGACTTTC. Translating it yields CASSAHKKSSGANVLTF.

This rearrangement joins TRBV2 to TRBJ1-2; 8 nucleotides line up with TRBD1. The CDR3 extends over 14 amino acids. V shed 6 bases, J shed 4 bases, and the junction held 7 bases outside the gene matches. Germline assignment: CDR1 SNHLY and CDR2 FYNNEI. The DNA of the CDR3 is TGTGCCAGCAGGGATCCCGGGACAGGCTATGGCTACACCTTC. Protein product: CASRDPGTGYGYTF.

This clone was counted only a few times. The V call is TRBV5-1, the J call TRBJ2-1; D remains ambiguous. The CDR3 runs to 15 residues. V lost 0 bases and J 8 bases, leaving 15 bases between the germline ends. Looked up from germline, CDR1 is SGHRS and CDR2 is YFSETQ. This CDR3 is CASSLGDSYNYEQFF. As DNA, the CDR3 is TGCGCCAGCAGCTTGGGCGATTCCTACAATTATGAGCAGTTCTTC.

V usage is TRBV9 and J usage is TRBJ2-3, with D perhaps TRBD1 (5 bases). The germline gives CDR1 SGDLS, CDR2 YYNGEE. The CDR3 runs to 13 residues. The V and J ends lost 1 base and 6 bases respectively, with 9 bases between them. The CDR3 nucleotides read TGTGCCAGCAGCGTACGGCAGGGCGATACGCAGTATTTT. It translates to CASSVRQGDTQYF.

This clone appeared a few times. V and J are TRBV20-1 and TRBJ1-3, with D unclear. In germline, CDR1 is DFQATT, CDR2 SNEGSKA (reference sequence). This CDR3 contains 11 residues. V gave up 6 bases and J gave up 4 bases, with 7 bases separating them. The DNA of the CDR3 is TGCAGTGCGCAACAGGGAAACACCATATATTTT. Its translation is CSAQQGNTIYF.

This clone has only a few counts. Here the CDR3 reads CASSWLSGGVRGGYTF. The CDR3 bases are TGTGCCAGCAGCTGGCTTTCGGGGGGAGTCCGCGGAGGCTACACCTTC. The chain recombines TRBV7-2 with TRBJ1-2, with D possibly TRBD1 on 5 matching bases. V was pared by 4 bases and J by 8 bases, with 23 bases between. Germline lookup yields CDR1 SGHTA and CDR2 FQGNSA. This CDR3 is 16 amino acids long.

This rearrangement joins TRBV7-9 to TRBJ1-2, with TRBD1 matching 10 bases. The CDR3 covers 13 residues. V was clipped by 5 bases and J by 8 bases; unmatched bases: 5. Germline V lookup: CDR1 SEHNR, CDR2 FQNEAQ (reference sequence). This CDR3 is CASSLRDRGGYTF. The CDR3 coding sequence is TGTGCCAGCAGCCTCCGGGACAGGGGAGGCTACACCTTC.

This clone was observed a few times. The chain carries TRBV6-1 and TRBJ2-4; the D call may be TRBD1 or TRBD2 (5 bases each). The germline V and J ends were trimmed by 7 bases and 0 bases, with 10 bases remaining between them. Per germline, CDR1 MNHNS and CDR2 SASEGT. The CDR3 contains 14 residues. The CDR3 coding sequence is TGTGCCAGCAACCGGGACGTAGCCAAAAACATTCAGTACTTC. Its translation: CASNRDVAKNIQYF.

This sequence joins TRBV14 and TRBJ2-3, with D unresolved. The CDR3 loop spans 12 amino acids. Germline values: CDR1 SGHDN, CDR2 FVKESK. The V and J ends lost 2 bases and 5 bases respectively, with 5 bases between them. The CDR3 nucleotides are TGTGCCAGCAGCCAATTACGAGATACGCAGTATTTT. Its protein product is CASSQLRDTQYF.

In this sample, this clone turned up a few times. The chain has TRBV2 and TRBJ2-1; D is unclear. V lost 4 bases and J lost 4, with 8 bases in between. This CDR3 is 13 amino acids long. CDR1 and CDR2 (germline): SNHLY, FYNNEI. As DNA, the CDR3 is TGTGCCAGCAGTGGAGACACTTACAATGAGCAGTTCTTC. Amino acids: CASSGDTYNEQFF.

This clone was picked up a small number of times. J is TRBJ2-3 and V is TRBV30; D uncertain. With 1 base removed from V and 6 bases from J, the gap between germline ends came to 5 bases. The germline CDR1 and CDR2 sequences are GTSNPN and SVGIG (reference sequence). The CDR3 is 11 residues long. CDR3 nucleotides: TGTGCCTGGAGTGCAAGGGATACGCAGTATTTT. Translating it yields CAWSARDTQYF.

The rearrangement links TRBV7-2 to TRBJ2-2; tentatively, D is TRBD1 or TRBD2 (5 bases each). This CDR3 comprises 17 residues. V dropped 0 bases and J dropped 2 bases, with 13 bases sitting between them. In germline, CDR1 is SGHTA, CDR2 FQGNSA. CDR3 residues: CASSLAPGTANTGELFF. CDR3 coding DNA: TGTGCCAGCAGCTTAGCCCCCGGGACGGCAAACACCGGGGAGCTGTTTTTT. The whole variable domain, remainder taken from reference TRBV7-2 and TRBJ2-2, is GAGVSQSPSNKVTEKGKDVELRCDPISGHTALYWYRQSLGQGLEFLIYFQGNSAPDKSGLPSDRFSAERTGGSVSTLTIQRTQQEDSAVYLCASSLAPGTANTGELFFGEGSRLTVL.

There are a few counts of this clone. The chain has TRBV7-6 and TRBJ2-7, with 7 bases aligning to TRBD2. Trimming cost V 1 base and J 5 bases; bases outside gene matches: 5. CDR3 length: 14 amino acids. Germline CDR1 reads SGHVS; CDR2 reads FNYEAQ. The CDR3 sequence is CASSLEWGGHEQYF. CDR3 nucleotides: TGTGCCAGCAGCTTAGAGTGGGGAGGGCACGAGCAGTACTTC.

There are a few counts of this clone. The J gene is TRBJ2-7, the V gene TRBV7-9, with TRBD1 matching over 12 bases. The V segment lost 0 bases and the J segment 6 bases; nucleotides outside the gene matches: 15. CDR1 is SEHNR and CDR2 is FQNEAQ in the germline V gene (reference sequence). This CDR3 region has 19 residues. In DNA, the CDR3 is TGTGCCAGCAGCTTAGCGAAGGTCACGTACGGGACAGGGGGCCCCGAGCAGTACTTC. It is translated as CASSLAKVTYGTGGPEQYF.

This clone was recorded a few times. V and J are TRBV2 and TRBJ2-5; D possibly corresponds to TRBD1 (6 bases). The CDR3 contains 14 residues. The V and J ends lost 4 bases and 4 bases respectively, with 13 bases between them. Per germline, CDR1 SNHLY and CDR2 FYNNEI. The DNA of the CDR3 is TGTGCCAGCAGTGTGAGAGGGGGATTAGAGACCCAGTACTTC. As protein: CASSVRGGLETQYF. Full variable domain (remainder filled in from reference TRBV2 and TRBJ2-5): EPEVTQTPSHQVTQMGQEVILRCVPISNHLYFYWYRQILGQKVEFLVSFYNNEISEKSEIFDDQFSVERPDGSNFTLKIRSTKLEDSAMYFCASSVRGGLETQYFGPGTRLLVL.